This T cell receptor (beta chain) was recorded in a study of T cells in Graves' hyperthyroidism and ophthalmopathy. Amplification targeted TCR beta CDR3 regions from RNA transcripts. In the first-round RT-PCR of the TCR CDR3, the HTBI primer set was used. In TCRdb, the multiplex PCR reads were re-called with MiXCR into one record per CDR3 protein. The repertoire includes around 700,000 distinct CDR3 sequences, roughly a third of them detected once, and less than 35% sits in the top ten. The CDR3 is 13 residues long. Germline CDR1 reads SQVTM; CDR2 reads ANQGSEA. Remarks on this clonotype: This could be a read error, since a much larger clone is one nucleotide away.

This TCR came from a woman in her 40s with Graves' hyperthyroidism. The chain links TRBV29-1 to TRBJ1-1; D gene unclear. The material sequenced was blood. The CDR3 DNA reads TGCAGCGTTGACCCGGGAAGGAACACTGAAGCTTCCTTT. Translated: CSVDPGRNTEASF.